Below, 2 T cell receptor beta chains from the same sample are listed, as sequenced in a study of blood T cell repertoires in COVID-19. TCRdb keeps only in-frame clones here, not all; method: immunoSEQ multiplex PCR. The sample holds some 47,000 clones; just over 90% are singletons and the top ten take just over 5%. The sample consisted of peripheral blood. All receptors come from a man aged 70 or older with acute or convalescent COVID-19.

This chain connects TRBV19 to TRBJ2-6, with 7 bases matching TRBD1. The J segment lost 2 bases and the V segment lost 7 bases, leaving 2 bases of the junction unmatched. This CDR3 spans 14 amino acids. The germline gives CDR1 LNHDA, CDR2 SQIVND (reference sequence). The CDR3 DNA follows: TGTGCCAGTATAGACAGGGCTGGGGCCAACGTCCTGACTTTC. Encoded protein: CASIDRAGANVLTF.

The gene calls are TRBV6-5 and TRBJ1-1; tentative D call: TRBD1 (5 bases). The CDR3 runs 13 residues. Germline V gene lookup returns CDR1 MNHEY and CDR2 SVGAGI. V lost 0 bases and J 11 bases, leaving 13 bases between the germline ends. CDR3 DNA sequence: TGTGCCAGCAGTTACTCGAAGGGGTTGGAGGCTTTCTTT. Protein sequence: CASSYSKGLEAFF.